One TCR beta chain is described in this entry. Study members were between about 18 and 100 years old and lived in around 24 US regions. Each recovered donor of Cohort 3 presented with two negative PCRs, clearance, or symptom resolution. The assay was immunoSEQ multiplex PCR, and TCRdb's table has in-frame clones only and misses some. The table shows approximately 210,000 clones, with over 75% occurring only once. This sample stems from a study of blood T cell repertoires in COVID-19. About the research overall: The United States, Italy and Spain were the sources of the acute and convalescent COVID-19 samples.

Trimming took off 0 bases at V and 3 bases at J, with 15 bases between the two ends. From germline, CDR1 is MNHEY and CDR2 SVGAGI. The CDR3 is 16 amino acids. This sequence was found in a woman aged 60-75 years who had recovered from COVID-19. Specimen: PBMCs or T cells enriched from blood (not recorded which). V usage is TRBV6-5 and J usage is TRBJ2-7; a possible D gene is TRBD1 (5 bases). The CDR3 nucleotides are TGTGCCAGCAGTTACTCTGTGGGGCAGCAAAGCTACGAGCAGTACTTC. Its protein is CASSYSVGQQSYEQYF.